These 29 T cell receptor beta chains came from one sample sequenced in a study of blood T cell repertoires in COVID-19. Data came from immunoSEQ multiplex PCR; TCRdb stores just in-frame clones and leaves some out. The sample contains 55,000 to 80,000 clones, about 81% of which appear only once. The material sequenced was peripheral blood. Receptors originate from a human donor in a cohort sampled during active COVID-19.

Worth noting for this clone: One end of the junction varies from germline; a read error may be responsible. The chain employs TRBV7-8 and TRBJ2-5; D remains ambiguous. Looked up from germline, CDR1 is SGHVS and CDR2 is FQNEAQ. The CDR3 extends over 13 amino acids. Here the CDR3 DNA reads TGTGCCAGCAGCTTAGCGAGAAGAGAGGCCCAGTACTTC. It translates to CASSLARREAQYF.

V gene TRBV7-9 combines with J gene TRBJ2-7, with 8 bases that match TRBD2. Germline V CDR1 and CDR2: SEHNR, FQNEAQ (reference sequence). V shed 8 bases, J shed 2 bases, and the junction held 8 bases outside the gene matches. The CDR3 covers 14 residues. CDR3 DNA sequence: TGTGCCAGCGGGCCCAGCGGGAGCCCCTACGAGCAGTACTTC. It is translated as CASGPSGSPYEQYF.

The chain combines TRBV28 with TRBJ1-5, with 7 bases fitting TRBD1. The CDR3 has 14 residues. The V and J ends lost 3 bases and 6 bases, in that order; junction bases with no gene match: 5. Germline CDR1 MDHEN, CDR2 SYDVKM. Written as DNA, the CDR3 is TGTGCCAGCAGTTTGGGCAGGGGGAGTCAGCCCCAGCATTTT. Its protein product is CASSLGRGSQPQHF.

For the CDR3, the DNA is TGTGCCAGCAGTGAAAGAAAGGGACTAGCGGGCACCGGGGAGCTGTTTTTT. Encoded protein: CASSERKGLAGTGELFF. The genes are TRBV25-1 and TRBJ2-2; TRBD2 aligns across 12 bases. Germline V gives CDR1 MGHDK, CDR2 SYGVNS. J was trimmed by 4 bases and V by 2 bases; bases with no gene match: 5. The length of the CDR3 is 17 residues.

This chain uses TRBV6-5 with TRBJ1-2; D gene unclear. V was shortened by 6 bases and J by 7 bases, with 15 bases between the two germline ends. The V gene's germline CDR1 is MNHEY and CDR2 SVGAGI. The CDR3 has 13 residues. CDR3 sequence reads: CASSPDAGSGYTF. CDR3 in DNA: TGTGCCAGCAGCCCCGACGCAGGAAGTGGCTACACCTTC.

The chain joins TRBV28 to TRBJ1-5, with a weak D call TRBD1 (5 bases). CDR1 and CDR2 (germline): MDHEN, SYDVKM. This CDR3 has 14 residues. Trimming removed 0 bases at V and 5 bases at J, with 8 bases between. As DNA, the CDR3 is TGTGCCAGCAGTTTATGGGACATCGATCAGCCCCAGCATTTT. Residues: CASSLWDIDQPQHF.

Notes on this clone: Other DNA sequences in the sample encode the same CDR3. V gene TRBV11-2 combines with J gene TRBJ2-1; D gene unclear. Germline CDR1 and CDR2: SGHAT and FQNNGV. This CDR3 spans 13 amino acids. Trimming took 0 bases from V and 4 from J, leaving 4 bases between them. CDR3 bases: TGTGCCAGCAGCTTAGATATTTACAATGAGCAGTTCTTC. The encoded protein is CASSLDIYNEQFF.

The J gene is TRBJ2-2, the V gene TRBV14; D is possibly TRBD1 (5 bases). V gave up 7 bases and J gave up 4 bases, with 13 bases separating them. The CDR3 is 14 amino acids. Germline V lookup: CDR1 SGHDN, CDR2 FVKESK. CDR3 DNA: TGTGCCAGCACGCCAGGGTTATTCACCGGGGAGCTGTTTTTT. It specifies CASTPGLFTGELFF.

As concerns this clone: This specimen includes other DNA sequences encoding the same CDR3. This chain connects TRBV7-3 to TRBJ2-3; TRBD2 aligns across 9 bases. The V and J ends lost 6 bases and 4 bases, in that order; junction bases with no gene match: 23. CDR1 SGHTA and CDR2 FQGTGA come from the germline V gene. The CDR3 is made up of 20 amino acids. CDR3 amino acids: CASRRSPGGSGSGSADTQYF. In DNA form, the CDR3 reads TGTGCCAGCAGGAGGTCCCCGGGCGGTAGCGGGAGCGGAAGCGCAGATACGCAGTATTTT.

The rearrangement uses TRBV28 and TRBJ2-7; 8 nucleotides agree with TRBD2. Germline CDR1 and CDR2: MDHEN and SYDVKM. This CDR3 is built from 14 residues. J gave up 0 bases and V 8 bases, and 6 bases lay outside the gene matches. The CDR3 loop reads CASLGLAHSYEQYF. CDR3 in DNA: TGTGCCAGCCTCGGACTAGCCCACTCCTACGAGCAGTACTTC. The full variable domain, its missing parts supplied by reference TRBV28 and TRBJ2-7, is DVKVTQSSRYLVKRTGEKVFLECVQDMDHENMFWYRQDPGLGLRLIYFSYDVKMKEKGDIPEGYSVSREKKERFSLILESASTNQTSMYLCASLGLAHSYEQYFGPGTRLTVT.

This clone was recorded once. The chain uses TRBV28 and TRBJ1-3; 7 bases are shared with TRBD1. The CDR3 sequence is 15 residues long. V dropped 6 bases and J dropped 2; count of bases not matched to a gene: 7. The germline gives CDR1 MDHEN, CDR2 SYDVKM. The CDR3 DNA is TGTGCCAGCAGCCCGCTAACAGGGGCTGGAAACACCATATATTTT. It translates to CASSPLTGAGNTIYF.

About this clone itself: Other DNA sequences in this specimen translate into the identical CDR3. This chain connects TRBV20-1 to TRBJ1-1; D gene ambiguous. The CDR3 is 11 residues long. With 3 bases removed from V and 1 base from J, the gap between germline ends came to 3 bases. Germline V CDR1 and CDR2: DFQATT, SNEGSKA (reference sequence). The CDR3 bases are TGCAGTGCTAGCCAGAACACTGAAGCTTTCTTT. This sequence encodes CSASQNTEAFF.

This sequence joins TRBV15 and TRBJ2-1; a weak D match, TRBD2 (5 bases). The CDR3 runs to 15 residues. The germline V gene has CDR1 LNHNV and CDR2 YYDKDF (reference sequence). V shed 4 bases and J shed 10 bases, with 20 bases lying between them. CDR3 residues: CATSIERLGINEQFF. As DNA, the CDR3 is TGTGCCACCAGCATAGAGCGGCTGGGTATCAACGAGCAGTTCTTC.

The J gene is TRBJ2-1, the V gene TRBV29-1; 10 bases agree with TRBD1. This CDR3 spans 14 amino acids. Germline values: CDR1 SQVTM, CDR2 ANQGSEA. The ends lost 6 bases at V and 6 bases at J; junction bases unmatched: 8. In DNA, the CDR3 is TGCAGCGTGTTTGGGACAGGGGAACTCAATGAGCAGTTCTTC. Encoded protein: CSVFGTGELNEQFF.

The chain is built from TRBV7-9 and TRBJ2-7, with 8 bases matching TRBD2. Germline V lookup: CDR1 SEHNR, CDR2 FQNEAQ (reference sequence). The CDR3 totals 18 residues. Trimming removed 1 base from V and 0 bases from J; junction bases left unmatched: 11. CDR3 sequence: CASSLDSLSGDSSYEQYF. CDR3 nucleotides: TGTGCCAGCAGCTTAGATTCGCTTAGCGGGGATAGCTCCTACGAGCAGTACTTC.

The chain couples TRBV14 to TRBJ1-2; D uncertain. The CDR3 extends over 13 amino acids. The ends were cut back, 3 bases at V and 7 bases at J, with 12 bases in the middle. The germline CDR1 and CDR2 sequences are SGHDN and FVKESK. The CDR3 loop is CASSQTLSGGYTF. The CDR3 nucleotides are TGTGCCAGCAGCCAGACCCTTAGCGGTGGCTACACCTTC.

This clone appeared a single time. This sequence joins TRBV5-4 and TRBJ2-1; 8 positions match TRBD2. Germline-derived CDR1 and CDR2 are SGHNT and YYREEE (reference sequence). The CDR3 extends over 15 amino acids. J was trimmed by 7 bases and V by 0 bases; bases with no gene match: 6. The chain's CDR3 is CASSLGLAGFNEQFF. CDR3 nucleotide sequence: TGTGCCAGCAGCTTGGGATTAGCGGGATTTAATGAGCAGTTCTTC. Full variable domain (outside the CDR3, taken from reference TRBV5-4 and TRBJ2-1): ETGVTQSPTHLIKTRGQQVTLRCSSQSGHNTVSWYQQALGQGPQFIFQYYREEENGRGNFPPRFSGLQFPNYSSELNVNALELDDSALYLCASSLGLAGFNEQFFGPGTRLTVL.

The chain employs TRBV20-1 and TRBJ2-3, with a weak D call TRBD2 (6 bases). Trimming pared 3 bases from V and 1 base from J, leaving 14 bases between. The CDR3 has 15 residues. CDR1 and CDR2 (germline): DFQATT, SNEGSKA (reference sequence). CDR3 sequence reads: CSASAGLPGTDTQYF. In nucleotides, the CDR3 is TGCAGTGCTAGTGCGGGACTGCCGGGCACAGATACGCAGTATTTT.

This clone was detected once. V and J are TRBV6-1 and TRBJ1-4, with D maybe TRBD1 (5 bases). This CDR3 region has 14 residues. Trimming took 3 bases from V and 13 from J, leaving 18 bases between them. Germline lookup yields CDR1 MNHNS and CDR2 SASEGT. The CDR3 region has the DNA TGTGCCAGCAGTGATACCCCCCGGCAGGGTGGACTGTTTTTT. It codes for CASSDTPRQGGLFF.

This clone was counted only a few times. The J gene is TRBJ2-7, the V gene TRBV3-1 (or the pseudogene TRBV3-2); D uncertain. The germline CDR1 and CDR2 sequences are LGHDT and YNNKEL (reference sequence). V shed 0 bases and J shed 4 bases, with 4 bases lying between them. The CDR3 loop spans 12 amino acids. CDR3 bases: TGTGCCAGCAGCCAAGAGACTTACGAGCAGTACTTC. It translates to CASSQETYEQYF.

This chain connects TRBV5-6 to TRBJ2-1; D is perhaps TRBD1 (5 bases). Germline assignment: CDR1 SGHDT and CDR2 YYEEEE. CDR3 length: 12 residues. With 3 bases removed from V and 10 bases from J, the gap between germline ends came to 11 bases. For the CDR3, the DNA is TGTGCCAGCAGCTCAGGGTATTCGGAGCAGTTCTTC. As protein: CASSSGYSEQFF.

The CDR3 DNA follows: TGTGCCAGCAGACCCTTCGCGGGTTCCTCCTACAATGAGCAGTTCTTC. Translation: CASRPFAGSSYNEQFF. The rearrangement uses TRBV3-1 (or the pseudogene TRBV3-2) and TRBJ2-1; D may be TRBD2 (5 bases). Germline CDR1 is LGHDT and CDR2 is YNNKEL (reference sequence). The CDR3 is 16 residues long. The V gene lost 6 bases and the J gene lost 0 bases, with 15 bases spanning the gap.

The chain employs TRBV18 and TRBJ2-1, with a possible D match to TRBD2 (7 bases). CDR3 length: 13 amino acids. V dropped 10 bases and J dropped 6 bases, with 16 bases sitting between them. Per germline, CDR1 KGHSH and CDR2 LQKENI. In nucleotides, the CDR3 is TGTGCCACCCTTTCCGGGGGGCGCAATGAGCAGTTCTTC. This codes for CATLSGGRNEQFF.

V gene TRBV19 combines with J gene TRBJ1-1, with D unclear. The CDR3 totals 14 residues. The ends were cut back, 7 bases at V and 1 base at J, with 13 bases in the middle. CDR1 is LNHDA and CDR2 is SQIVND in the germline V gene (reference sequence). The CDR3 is CASINGSENTEAFF. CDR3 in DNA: TGTGCCAGTATAAATGGGAGCGAGAACACTGAAGCTTTCTTT.

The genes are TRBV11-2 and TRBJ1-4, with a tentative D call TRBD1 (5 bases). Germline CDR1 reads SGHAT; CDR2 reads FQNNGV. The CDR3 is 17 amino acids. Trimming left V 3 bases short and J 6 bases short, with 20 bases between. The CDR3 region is CASSFQTGFAEDEKLFF. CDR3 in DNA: TGTGCCAGCAGCTTCCAAACAGGTTTTGCAGAGGATGAAAAACTGTTTTTT.

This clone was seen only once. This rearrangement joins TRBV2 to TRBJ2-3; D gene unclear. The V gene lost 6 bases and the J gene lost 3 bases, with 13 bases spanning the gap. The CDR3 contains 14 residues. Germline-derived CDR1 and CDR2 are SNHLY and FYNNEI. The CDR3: CASRDSTVTDTQYF. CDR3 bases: TGTGCCAGCAGAGACTCAACGGTTACAGATACGCAGTATTTT.

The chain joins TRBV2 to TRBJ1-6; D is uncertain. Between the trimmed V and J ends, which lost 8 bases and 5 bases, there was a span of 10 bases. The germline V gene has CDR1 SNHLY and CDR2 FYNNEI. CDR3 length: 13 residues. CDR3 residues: CASRLVDNSPLHF. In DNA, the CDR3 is TGTGCCAGCCGGTTGGTGGATAATTCACCCCTCCACTTT. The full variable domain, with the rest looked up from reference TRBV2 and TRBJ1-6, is EPEVTQTPSHQVTQMGQEVILRCVPISNHLYFYWYRQILGQKVEFLVSFYNNEISEKSEIFDDQFSVERPDGSNFTLKIRSTKLEDSAMYFCASRLVDNSPLHFGNGTRLTVT.

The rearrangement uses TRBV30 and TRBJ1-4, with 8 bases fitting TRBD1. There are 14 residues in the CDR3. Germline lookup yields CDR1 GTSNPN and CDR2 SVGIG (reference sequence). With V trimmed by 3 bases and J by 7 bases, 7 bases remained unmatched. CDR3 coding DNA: TGTGCCTGGAGGCACACAGGGGGAACTGAAAAACTGTTTTTT. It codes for CAWRHTGGTEKLFF.

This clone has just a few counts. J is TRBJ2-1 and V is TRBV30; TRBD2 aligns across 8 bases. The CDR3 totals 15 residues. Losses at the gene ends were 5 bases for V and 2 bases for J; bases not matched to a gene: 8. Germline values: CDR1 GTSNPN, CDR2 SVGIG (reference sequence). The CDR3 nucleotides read TGTGCCTGGGAGCCAAGCGGGGGCCCCTACAATGAGCAGTTCTTC. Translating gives CAWEPSGGPYNEQFF.